The clone carrying this T cell receptor (beta chain) was recorded a few times. Its antigen is currently unknown. This sample is part of a study of a mutant IDH1 vaccine in newly diagnosed glioma. Study information: Among treated patients, roughly 60% were male and roughly 38% female, and mean age was 40.4 years. Prior therapy was radiotherapy, temozolomide, or both; most received both. Whole-study findings and limits: Pseudoprogression appeared unlinked to shifts in leading peripheral T cell clonotypes.

Trimming left V 4 bases short and J 2 bases short, with 12 bases between. This CDR3 is built from 14 residues. Germline V lookup: CDR1 MNHNS, CDR2 SASEGT. Time point meaning: baseline, week 1 (first vaccination visit). Documented treatment: pre-vaccination baseline after standard-of-care therapy. Each astrocytoma in the donors was new, WHO grade 3 or 4, IDH1-mutant and ATRX-lost. Clones were read by immunoSEQ multiplex PCR, and TCRdb kept only the in-frame ones, dropping some. Of about 70,000 clones listed, around 82% are singletons. The TCR originated in a woman aged 18-29 years with glioma. Some clones in this sample may be carry-over from other donors' samples. Sequences were derived from peripheral blood mononuclear cells (PBMCs), sampled from a glioma patient treated with radiotherapy, temozolomide or both. The gene calls are TRBV6-1 and TRBJ2-7; D ambiguous. As DNA, the CDR3 is TGTGCCAGCAGTGTTGGGCCCTTCCCCTACGAGCAGTACTTC. It specifies CASSVGPFPYEQYF.